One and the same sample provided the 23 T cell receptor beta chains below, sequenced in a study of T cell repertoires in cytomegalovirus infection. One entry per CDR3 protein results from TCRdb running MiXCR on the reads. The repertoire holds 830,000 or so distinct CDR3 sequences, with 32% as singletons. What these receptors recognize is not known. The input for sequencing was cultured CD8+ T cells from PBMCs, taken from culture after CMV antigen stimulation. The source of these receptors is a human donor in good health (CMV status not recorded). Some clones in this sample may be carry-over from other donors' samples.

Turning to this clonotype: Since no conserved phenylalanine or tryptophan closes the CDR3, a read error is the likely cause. DNA for the CDR3: TGTGCTAGTGGTTTGGGGGTATTCGGGGAGGGCAATGAGCAGTTCTGC. This encodes CASGLGVFGEGNEQFC. The chain links TRBV12-5 to TRBJ2-1, with TRBD2 matching 7 bases. The CDR3 is 16 residues long. V trimming: 1 base; J trimming: 6 bases; junction bases outside the gene matches: 9. CDR1 is LGHNT and CDR2 is FRNRAP in the germline V gene.

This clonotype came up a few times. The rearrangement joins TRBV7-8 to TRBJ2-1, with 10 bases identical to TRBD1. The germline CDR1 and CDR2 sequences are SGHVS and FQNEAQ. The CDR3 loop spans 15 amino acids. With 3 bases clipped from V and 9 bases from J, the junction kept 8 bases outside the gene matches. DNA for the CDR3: TGTGCCAGCAGCTTCGGACAGGGGGAGGTAGGTGAGCAGTTCTTC. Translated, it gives CASSFGQGEVGEQFF.

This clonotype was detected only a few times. The DNA of the CDR3 is TGTGCCAGCAGCCAGTTGGGGGGGCAAGAGACCCAGTACTTC. It specifies CASSQLGGQETQYF. This chain connects TRBV7-8 to TRBJ2-5; 7 bases fit TRBD2. The CDR3 spans 14 residues. V lost 5 bases to trimming and J lost 2 bases; unmatched junction nucleotides: 5. The germline V gene has CDR1 SGHVS and CDR2 FQNEAQ.

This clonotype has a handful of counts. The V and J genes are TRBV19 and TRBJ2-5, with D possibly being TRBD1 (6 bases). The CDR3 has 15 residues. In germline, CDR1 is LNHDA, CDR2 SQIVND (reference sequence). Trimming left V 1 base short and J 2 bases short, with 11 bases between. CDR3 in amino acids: CASSIVNREQETQYF. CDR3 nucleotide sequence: TGTGCCAGTAGTATAGTTAACAGGGAACAAGAGACCCAGTACTTC.

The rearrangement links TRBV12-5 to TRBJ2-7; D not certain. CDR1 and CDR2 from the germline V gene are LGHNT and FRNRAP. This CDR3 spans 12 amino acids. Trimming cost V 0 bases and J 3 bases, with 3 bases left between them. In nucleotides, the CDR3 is TGTGCTAGTGGTTTGGTCAGCTACGAGCAGTACTTC. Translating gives CASGLVSYEQYF.

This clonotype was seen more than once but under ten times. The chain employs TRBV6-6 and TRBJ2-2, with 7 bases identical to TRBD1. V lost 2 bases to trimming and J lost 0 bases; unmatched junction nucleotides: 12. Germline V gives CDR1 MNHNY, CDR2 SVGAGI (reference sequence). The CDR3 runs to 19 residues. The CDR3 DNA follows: TGTGCCAGCAGTTACCCGAGGGACAGCTCCATACCGAACACCGGGGAGCTGTTTTTT. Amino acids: CASSYPRDSSIPNTGELFF.

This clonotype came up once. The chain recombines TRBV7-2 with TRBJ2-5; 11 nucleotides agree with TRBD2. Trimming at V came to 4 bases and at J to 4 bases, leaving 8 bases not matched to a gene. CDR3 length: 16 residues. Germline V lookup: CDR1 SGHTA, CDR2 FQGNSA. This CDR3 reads CASSSHSGGGGETQYF. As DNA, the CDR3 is TGTGCCAGCAGCTCGCATAGCGGGGGGGGGGGAGAGACCCAGTACTTC.

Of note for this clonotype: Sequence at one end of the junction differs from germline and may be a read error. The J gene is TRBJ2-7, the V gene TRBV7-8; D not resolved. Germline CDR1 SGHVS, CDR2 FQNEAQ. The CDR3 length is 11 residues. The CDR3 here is CAGSVYYEQYF. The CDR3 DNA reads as TGTGCCGGCAGCGTCTACTACGAGCAGTACTTC.

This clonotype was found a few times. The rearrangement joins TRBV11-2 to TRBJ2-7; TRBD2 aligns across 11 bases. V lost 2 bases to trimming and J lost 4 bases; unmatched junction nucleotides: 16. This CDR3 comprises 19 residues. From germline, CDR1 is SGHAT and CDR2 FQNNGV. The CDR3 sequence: CASSLPSGRTSGGRYEQYV. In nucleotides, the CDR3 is TGTGCCAGCAGCTTACCCTCGGGGCGTACTAGCGGGGGCCGATACGAGCAGTACGTC.

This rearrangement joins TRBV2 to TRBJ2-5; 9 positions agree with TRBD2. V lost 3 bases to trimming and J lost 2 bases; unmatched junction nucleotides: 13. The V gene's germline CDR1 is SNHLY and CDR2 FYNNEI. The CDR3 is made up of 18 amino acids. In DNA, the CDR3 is TGTGCCAGCAGTGACATCCCGCCTAGCGGGGTCCTACAAGAGACCCAGTACTTC. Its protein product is CASSDIPPSGVLQETQYF.

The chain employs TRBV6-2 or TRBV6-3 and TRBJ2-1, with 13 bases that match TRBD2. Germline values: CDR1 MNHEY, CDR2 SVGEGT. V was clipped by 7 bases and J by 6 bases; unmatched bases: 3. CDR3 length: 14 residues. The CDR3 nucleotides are TGTGCCAGCATTCGACTAGCGGGGGGCAATGAGCAGTTCTTC. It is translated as CASIRLAGGNEQFF.

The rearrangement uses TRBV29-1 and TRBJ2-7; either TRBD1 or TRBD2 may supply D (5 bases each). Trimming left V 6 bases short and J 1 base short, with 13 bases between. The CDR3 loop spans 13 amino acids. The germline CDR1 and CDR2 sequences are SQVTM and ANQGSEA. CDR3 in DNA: TGCAGCGTCCGTTCTGGGGGTTCCTACGAGCAGTACTTC. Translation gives CSVRSGGSYEQYF.

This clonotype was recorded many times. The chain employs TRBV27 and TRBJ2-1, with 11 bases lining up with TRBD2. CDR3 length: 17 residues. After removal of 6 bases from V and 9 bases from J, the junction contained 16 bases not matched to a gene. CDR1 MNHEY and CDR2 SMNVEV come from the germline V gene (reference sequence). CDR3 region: CASSRGVAGGHQGEQFF. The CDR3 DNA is TGTGCCAGCAGCCGGGGAGTAGCGGGGGGGCACCAGGGTGAGCAGTTCTTC.

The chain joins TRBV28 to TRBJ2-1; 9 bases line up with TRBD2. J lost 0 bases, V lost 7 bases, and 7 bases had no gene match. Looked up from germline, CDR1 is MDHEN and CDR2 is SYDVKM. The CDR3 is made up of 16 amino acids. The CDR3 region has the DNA TGTGCCAGCAAGGTAGCGGGGGTCAGCTCCTACAATGAGCAGTTCTTC. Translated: CASKVAGVSSYNEQFF.

The DNA of the CDR3 is TGTGCCAGCAGTCCTTCGGGGGGGGACAGGGTCTATGGCTACACCTTC. Residues: CASSPSGGDRVYGYTF. This sequence joins TRBV27 and TRBJ1-2; 9 bases line up with TRBD1. V was clipped by 5 bases and J by 4 bases; unmatched bases: 11. The CDR3 consists of 16 residues. The germline gives CDR1 MNHEY, CDR2 SMNVEV (reference sequence).

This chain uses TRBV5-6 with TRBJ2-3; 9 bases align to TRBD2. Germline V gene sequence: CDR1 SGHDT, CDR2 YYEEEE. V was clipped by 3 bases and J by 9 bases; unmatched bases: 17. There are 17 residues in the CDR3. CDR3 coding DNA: TGTGCCAGCAGCTCCACCTACAGCGGGGGGTCCCCTGGGACGCAGTATTTT. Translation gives CASSSTYSGGSPGTQYF. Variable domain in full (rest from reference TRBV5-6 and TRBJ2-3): DAGVTQSPTHLIKTRGQQVTLRCSPKSGHDTVSWYQQALGQGPQFIFQYYEEEERQRGNFPDRFSGHQFPNYSSELNVNALLLGDSALYLCASSSTYSGGSPGTQYFGPGTRLTVL.

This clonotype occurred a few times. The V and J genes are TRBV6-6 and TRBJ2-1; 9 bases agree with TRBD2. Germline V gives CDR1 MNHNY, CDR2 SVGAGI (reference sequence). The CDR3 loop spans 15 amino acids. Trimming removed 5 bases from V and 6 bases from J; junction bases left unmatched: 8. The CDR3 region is CASSPQRGAANEQFF. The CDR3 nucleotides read TGTGCCAGCAGTCCCCAGCGGGGGGCGGCCAATGAGCAGTTCTTC.

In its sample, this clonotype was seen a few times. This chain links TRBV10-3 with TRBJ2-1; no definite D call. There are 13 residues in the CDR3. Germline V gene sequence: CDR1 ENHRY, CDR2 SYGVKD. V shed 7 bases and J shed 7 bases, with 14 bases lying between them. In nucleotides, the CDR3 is TGTGCCATCACGGGCGGACCGGGTAATGAGCAGTTCTTC. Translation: CAITGGPGNEQFF.

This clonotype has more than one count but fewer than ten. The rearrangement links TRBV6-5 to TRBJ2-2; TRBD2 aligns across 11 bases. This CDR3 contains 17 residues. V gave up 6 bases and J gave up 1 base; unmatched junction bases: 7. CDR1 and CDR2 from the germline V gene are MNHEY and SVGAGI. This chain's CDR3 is CASRLRGLAENTGELFF. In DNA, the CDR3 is TGTGCCAGCAGACTCCGGGGACTAGCGGAGAACACCGGGGAGCTGTTTTTT.

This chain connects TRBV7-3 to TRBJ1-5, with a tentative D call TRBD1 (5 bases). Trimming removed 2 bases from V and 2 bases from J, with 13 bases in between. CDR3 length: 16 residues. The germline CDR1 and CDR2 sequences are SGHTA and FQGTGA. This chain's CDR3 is CASSLEGGAGNQPQHF. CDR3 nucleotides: TGTGCCAGCAGCTTAGAGGGTGGGGCTGGCAATCAGCCCCAGCATTTT.

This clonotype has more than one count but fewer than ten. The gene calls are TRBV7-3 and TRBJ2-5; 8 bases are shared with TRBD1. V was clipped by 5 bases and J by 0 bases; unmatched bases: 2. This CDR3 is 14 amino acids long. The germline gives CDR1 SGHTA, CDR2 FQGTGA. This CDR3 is CASSKTGDQETQYF. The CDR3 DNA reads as TGTGCCAGCAGCAAGACAGGGGACCAAGAGACCCAGTACTTC. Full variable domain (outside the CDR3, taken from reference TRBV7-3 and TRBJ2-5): GAGVSQTPSNKVTEKGKYVELRCDPISGHTALYWYRQSLGQGPEFLIYFQGTGAADDSGLPNDRFFAVRPEGSVSTLKIQRTERGDSAVYLCASSKTGDQETQYFGPGTRLLVL.

The CDR3 loop is CASRLALTGELFF. The CDR3 DNA reads as TGTGCCAGCAGACTGGCCCTAACCGGGGAGCTGTTTTTT. The chain combines TRBV5-8 with TRBJ2-2; D gene ambiguous. V lost 5 bases and J 5 bases, leaving 10 bases between the germline ends. There are 13 residues in the CDR3. The germline V gene encodes CDR1 SGHTS and CDR2 YDEGEE.

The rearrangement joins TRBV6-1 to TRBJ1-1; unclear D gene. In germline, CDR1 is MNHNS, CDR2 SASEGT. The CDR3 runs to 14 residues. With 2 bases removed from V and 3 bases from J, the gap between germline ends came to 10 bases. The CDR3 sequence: CASSERRVDTEAFF. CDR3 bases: TGTGCCAGCAGTGAACGGAGGGTTGACACTGAAGCTTTCTTT.